Shown below are 26 T cell receptor beta chains from a single sample sequenced in a study of blood T cell repertoires in COVID-19. Here immunoSEQ multiplex PCR was the method, and the copy in TCRdb shows in-frame clones only, minus some. The sample records some 200,000 clones, about 90% being singletons. The sequenced material came from peripheral blood. The origin of the receptors is a woman between 70 and 85 years old with acute or convalescent COVID-19.

The chain uses TRBV6-1 and TRBJ1-5, with TRBD1 matching over 7 bases. Germline V gene sequence: CDR1 MNHNS, CDR2 SASEGT. Losses at the gene ends were 5 bases for V and 4 bases for J; bases not matched to a gene: 5. This CDR3 is built from 14 residues. This chain's CDR3 is CASSPTGYNQPQHF. For the CDR3, the DNA is TGTGCCAGCAGTCCGACAGGGTATAATCAGCCCCAGCATTTT.

The chain has TRBV29-1 and TRBJ2-7; TRBD1 is a possible D gene (5 bases). Germline values: CDR1 SQVTM, CDR2 ANQGSEA. The CDR3 has 12 residues. Trimming removed 2 bases at V and 2 bases at J, with 7 bases between. The CDR3 loop reads CSVERTPYEQYF. The CDR3 DNA reads as TGCAGCGTTGAACGGACACCCTACGAGCAGTACTTC.

The chain carries TRBV5-1 and TRBJ1-3; D uncertain. Germline V gene sequence: CDR1 SGHRS, CDR2 YFSETQ. The CDR3 extends over 13 amino acids. Trimming shortened V by 0 bases and J by 4 bases, and 5 bases separated the two germline ends. CDR3 nucleotide sequence: TGCGCCAGCAGCTTGGACAGAGGAAACACCATATATTTT. This encodes CASSLDRGNTIYF. Together with reference TRBV5-1 and TRBJ1-3, the CDR3 gives the full variable domain: KAGVTQTPRYLIKTRGQQVTLSCSPISGHRSVSWYQQTPGQGLQFLFEYFSETQRNKGNFPGRFSGRQFSNSRSEMNVSTLELGDSALYLCASSLDRGNTIYFGEGSWLTVV.

The gene calls are TRBV21-1 and TRBJ1-5; the table gives TRBD1 as D, unverified against the DNA. TRBV21-1 is an annotated pseudogene. This CDR3 spans 20 amino acids. In DNA form, the CDR3 reads TGTGCCAGCACCATATGCCGCGGGACAGGGGGTAAGCAGAGCAATCAGCCCCAGCATTTT. Translating gives CASTICRGTGGKQSNQPQHF.

This clone was observed once. At one end the junction does not follow the germline gene, possibly because of a read error. This sequence joins TRBV7-7 and TRBJ2-5, with D perhaps TRBD1 (6 bases). Germline V gene lookup returns CDR1 SSHAT and CDR2 FNYEAQ (reference sequence). CDR3 length equals 13 residues. CDR3 bases: TGTGCTAGCAGCTTGGAAGGGGGAGAGACCCAGTACTTC. Translating gives CASSLEGGETQYF.

This sequence joins TRBV19 and TRBJ1-1, with 9 bases lining up with TRBD1. Trimming removed 5 bases from V and 5 bases from J; junction bases left unmatched: 9. Germline lookup yields CDR1 LNHDA and CDR2 SQIVND (reference sequence). CDR3 length: 15 residues. CDR3 residues: CASSATQGAYTEAFF. The CDR3 DNA sequence: TGTGCCAGTAGTGCCACACAGGGGGCATATACTGAAGCTTTCTTT.

This chain joins TRBV19 and TRBJ2-2; TRBD1 agrees at 11 bases. This CDR3 region has 13 residues. The germline gives CDR1 LNHDA, CDR2 SQIVND (reference sequence). J gave up 6 bases and V 10 bases, and 4 bases lay outside the gene matches. The CDR3 sequence is CAMGTGGPGELFF. The CDR3, as DNA: TGTGCCATGGGGACAGGGGGACCCGGGGAGCTGTTTTTT.

This clone was detected a few times. The chain is built from TRBV5-4 and TRBJ2-1; 10 nucleotides agree with TRBD1. With 0 bases clipped from V and 4 bases from J, the junction kept 7 bases outside the gene matches. This CDR3 has 17 amino acids. The germline gives CDR1 SGHNT, CDR2 YYREEE (reference sequence). For the CDR3, the DNA is TGTGCCAGCAGCTTGGCCCGGGGGACAGGGGAATACAATGAGCAGTTCTTC. It is translated as CASSLARGTGEYNEQFF.

Only one count was recorded for this clone. The V gene is TRBV19, the J gene TRBJ2-2, with 13 bases fitting TRBD2. V lost 8 bases, J lost 1 base, and 13 bases stayed unmatched. The CDR3 has 19 amino acids. Germline V lookup: CDR1 LNHDA, CDR2 SQIVND (reference sequence). CDR3 in amino acids: CASFPFLTSGRRNTGELFF. The DNA of the CDR3 is TGTGCCAGTTTCCCCTTTTTGACTAGCGGGAGGCGGAACACCGGGGAGCTGTTTTTT.

The chain combines TRBV5-1 with TRBJ2-1; 11 bases match TRBD2. V dropped 6 bases and J dropped 9; count of bases not matched to a gene: 2. The germline V gene has CDR1 SGHRS and CDR2 YFSETQ. The CDR3 extends over 12 amino acids. The CDR3: CASNLAGGEQFF. CDR3 coding DNA: TGCGCCAGCAACCTAGCGGGGGGTGAGCAGTTCTTC.

The rearrangement links TRBV4-1 to TRBJ2-4, with TRBD1 as a possible D gene (6 bases). Trimming took off 6 bases at V and 1 base at J, with 13 bases between the two ends. The CDR3 has 15 residues. The germline CDR1 and CDR2 sequences are MGHRA and YSYEKL. CDR3 DNA sequence: TGCGCCAGCAGACAGGGCGCCGGGGCCAAAAACATTCAGTACTTC. Residues: CASRQGAGAKNIQYF.

Concerning this clone itself: Other nucleotide sequences from this sample produce the same CDR3. This chain links TRBV18 with TRBJ2-5, with D possibly TRBD2 on 5 matching bases. Trimming pared 6 bases from V and 1 base from J, leaving 15 bases between. The CDR3 extends over 15 amino acids. The germline V gene encodes CDR1 KGHSH and CDR2 LQKENI. The CDR3 protein is CASSRDFSVQETQYF. The CDR3 bases are TGTGCCAGCTCTCGTGATTTTAGCGTCCAAGAGACCCAGTACTTC.

The CDR3 region has the DNA TGTGCCAGCAGCTTGGGATATCGGACTAGCGGCGACGAGCAGTTCTTC. The encoded protein is CASSLGYRTSGDEQFF. The chain couples TRBV5-6 to TRBJ2-1; 10 nucleotides align to TRBD2. With V trimmed by 0 bases and J by 10 bases, 10 bases remained unmatched. The length of the CDR3 is 16 residues. Germline CDR1 SGHDT, CDR2 YYEEEE.

The chain couples TRBV21-1 to TRBJ2-7; the table names TRBD1, a call not compared with the DNA. TRBV21-1 is annotated as a pseudogene. CDR3 length: 14 residues. CDR3 coding DNA: TGTGCCAGCAGTACGGGACAGGGGAACTACGAGCAGTACTTC. Its protein is CASSTGQGNYEQYF.

The chain joins TRBV7-6 to TRBJ2-7, with a possible D match to TRBD2 (5 bases). Germline V gene sequence: CDR1 SGHVS, CDR2 FNYEAQ. The CDR3 is 14 amino acids. The germline V and J ends were trimmed by 5 bases and 6 bases, with 17 bases remaining between them. The CDR3 DNA reads as TGTGCCAGCAGCCTAGACGGGGAAGGAGGCGAGCAGTACTTC. Its translation is CASSLDGEGGEQYF.

The chain combines TRBV11-3 with TRBJ1-1, with a possible D match to TRBD1 (6 bases). CDR3 length: 14 amino acids. Looked up from germline, CDR1 is SGHNT and CDR2 is YENEEA. Trimming stripped 2 bases from V and 5 bases from J, with 12 bases between. The CDR3 region is CASSLSRGNTEAFF. The CDR3 coding sequence is TGTGCCAGCAGCTTAAGCAGGGGCAATACTGAAGCTTTCTTT.

Concerning this clone: Other DNA sequences of this sample code for an identical CDR3. The gene calls are TRBV5-6 and TRBJ2-7, with D uncertain. Trimming removed 1 base from V and 3 bases from J, with 5 bases in between. This CDR3 spans 12 amino acids. The V gene's germline CDR1 is SGHDT and CDR2 YYEEEE. CDR3 in DNA: TGTGCCAGCAGCTTGTCGGGCTACGAGCAGTACTTC. Translating gives CASSLSGYEQYF. Combining the CDR3 with reference TRBV5-6 and TRBJ2-7 gives the whole variable domain DAGVTQSPTHLIKTRGQQVTLRCSPKSGHDTVSWYQQALGQGPQFIFQYYEEEERQRGNFPDRFSGHQFPNYSSELNVNALLLGDSALYLCASSLSGYEQYFGPGTRLTVT.

This clone was counted a single time. The chain combines TRBV7-2 with TRBJ1-1; TRBD1 aligns across 8 bases. V was pared by 1 base and J by 11 bases, with 12 bases of the junction left unmatched. CDR3 length: 15 residues. The germline V gene has CDR1 SGHTA and CDR2 FQGNSA. The CDR3 region has the DNA TGTGCCAGCAGCTTAGTTGGGACAGGCCCACGCGGTGCTTTCTTT. Translation: CASSLVGTGPRGAFF. Together with reference TRBV7-2 and TRBJ1-1, the CDR3 gives the full variable domain: GAGVSQSPSNKVTEKGKDVELRCDPISGHTALYWYRQSLGQGLEFLIYFQGNSAPDKSGLPSDRFSAERTGGSVSTLTIQRTQQEDSAVYLCASSLVGTGPRGAFFGQGTRLTVV.

The rearrangement links TRBV2 to TRBJ2-7, with TRBD1 matching over 9 bases. CDR1 and CDR2 from the germline V gene are SNHLY and FYNNEI. Trimming took 4 bases from V and 5 from J; bases not matched to a gene: 3. The CDR3 consists of 13 residues. The CDR3: CASSGGQGHEQYF. DNA for the CDR3: TGTGCCAGCAGTGGGGGACAGGGCCACGAGCAGTACTTC. Based on the CDR3 plus reference TRBV2 and TRBJ2-7, the full variable domain is EPEVTQTPSHQVTQMGQEVILRCVPISNHLYFYWYRQILGQKVEFLVSFYNNEISEKSEIFDDQFSVERPDGSNFTLKIRSTKLEDSAMYFCASSGGQGHEQYFGPGTRLTVT.

The rearrangement joins TRBV2 to TRBJ2-1; TRBD1 agrees at 11 bases. Germline assignment: CDR1 SNHLY and CDR2 FYNNEI. There are 15 residues in the CDR3. Trimming at V came to 4 bases and at J to 8 bases, leaving 7 bases not matched to a gene. Here the CDR3 reads CASSGDRGSFDEQFF. The CDR3 coding sequence is TGTGCCAGCAGTGGGGACAGGGGGAGTTTCGATGAGCAGTTCTTC. The whole variable domain, remainder taken from reference TRBV2 and TRBJ2-1, is EPEVTQTPSHQVTQMGQEVILRCVPISNHLYFYWYRQILGQKVEFLVSFYNNEISEKSEIFDDQFSVERPDGSNFTLKIRSTKLEDSAMYFCASSGDRGSFDEQFFGPGTRLTVL.

The V and J genes are TRBV18 and TRBJ2-6; no reliable D call. V was cut by 3 bases and J by 0 bases, with 3 bases left in between. Germline CDR1 is KGHSH and CDR2 is LQKENI. There are 14 residues in the CDR3. The CDR3 sequence is CASSPSSGANVLTF. Here the CDR3 DNA reads TGTGCCAGCTCACCTAGCTCTGGGGCCAACGTCCTGACTTTC.

This clone has just a few counts. V gene TRBV28 combines with J gene TRBJ2-1; D uncertain. Germline V lookup: CDR1 MDHEN, CDR2 SYDVKM. V lost 6 bases to trimming and J lost 2 bases, with 5 bases between them. This CDR3 comprises 12 residues. In DNA form, the CDR3 reads TGTGCCAGCAGCACAACCTACAATGAGCAGTTCTTC. It codes for CASSTTYNEQFF.

This clone was seen just once. The chain is built from TRBV6-5 and TRBJ2-2; 7 bases are shared with TRBD1. There are 15 residues in the CDR3. J was trimmed by 1 base and V by 7 bases; bases with no gene match: 6. Germline V CDR1 and CDR2: MNHEY, SVGAGI. CDR3 sequence reads: CASIPGTVNTGELFF. The CDR3 coding sequence is TGTGCCAGCATCCCGGGGACAGTGAACACCGGGGAGCTGTTTTTT.

This chain links TRBV6-5 with TRBJ1-1; a weak D match, TRBD1 (5 bases). The germline CDR1 and CDR2 sequences are MNHEY and SVGAGI. The V gene lost 5 bases and the J gene lost 7 bases, with 11 bases spanning the gap. This CDR3 has 12 residues. CDR3 in amino acids: CASSTGPFEAFF. CDR3 bases: TGTGCCAGCAGTACAGGACCCTTTGAAGCTTTCTTT.

The rearrangement links TRBV6-1 to TRBJ2-5; TRBD1 might be the D (7 bases). Trimming took 4 bases from V and 1 from J, leaving 16 bases between them. The CDR3 is made up of 16 amino acids. CDR1 is MNHNS, CDR2 SASEGT, per germline. CDR3 protein: CASSARRGPGQETQYF. In nucleotides, the CDR3 is TGTGCCAGCAGTGCTAGGAGGGGGCCGGGCCAAGAGACCCAGTACTTC.

J is TRBJ2-1 and V is TRBV6-2 or TRBV6-3; 9 nucleotides line up with TRBD2. The junction had 16 bases not matched to a gene; V was cut back by 5 bases and J by 5 bases. This CDR3 has 18 amino acids. Germline V CDR1 and CDR2: MNHEY, SVGEGT. The CDR3 bases are TGTGCCAGCAGTACCGCTTTGCGTGATAGCGGGAGAGACAATGAGCAGTTCTTC. Translating it yields CASSTALRDSGRDNEQFF.